Shown below are 9 T cell receptor beta chains from a single sample sequenced in a study of blood T cells in healthy people across ages. Using a J-beta primer mix together with a sample-barcoded 5' primer, a second PCR was run for about 7 to 12 cycles. TCRdb redid the calling of the 5' RACE reads with MiXCR, one entry per CDR3 protein. The sample yields approximately 1.5 million distinct CDR3 sequences, approximately 43% seen once. Specimen: blood. The source of these receptors is a woman aged 18-30 years in good health.

The chain has TRBV5-1 and TRBJ2-5, with D possibly being TRBD1 (6 bases). The CDR3 loop spans 14 amino acids. Per germline, CDR1 SGHRS and CDR2 YFSETQ. The V end was cut by 2 bases, the J end by 5 bases, with 13 bases between. The CDR3 protein is CASSFQGQGETQYF. CDR3 nucleotides: TGCGCCAGCAGCTTCCAGGGTCAGGGGGAGACCCAGTACTTC.

This clonotype was found a few times. In DNA, the CDR3 is TGCGCCAGCAGCGAGAATCCGGGACTAGCGCAGGGGGAGCTGTTTTTT. Translated: CASSENPGLAQGELFF. The rearrangement links TRBV5-1 to TRBJ2-2; TRBD2 aligns across 10 bases. Per germline, CDR1 SGHRS and CDR2 YFSETQ. The V and J ends lost 4 bases and 8 bases, in that order; junction bases with no gene match: 11. CDR3 size: 16 residues.

J is TRBJ2-7 and V is TRBV29-1; D gene unclear. V lost 3 bases and J lost 0, with 9 bases in between. Germline lookup yields CDR1 SQVTM and CDR2 ANQGSEA. This CDR3 region has 13 residues. For the CDR3, the DNA is TGCAGCGTTGAGCCGTCGAGCTCCTACGAGCAGTACTTC. The encoded protein is CSVEPSSSYEQYF.

The table lists this clonotype with a count of one. V and J are TRBV2 and TRBJ2-7, with D perhaps matching TRBD1 (6 bases). CDR3 length: 14 amino acids. Per the germline V gene, CDR1 is SNHLY and CDR2 is FYNNEI. Between the trimmed V and J ends, which lost 6 bases and 2 bases, there was a span of 14 bases. CDR3 DNA: TGTGCCAGCAGGGAACAGGGTTCTACCTACGAGCAGTACTTC. Encoded protein: CASREQGSTYEQYF.

The rearrangement joins TRBV28 to TRBJ1-6; no clear D gene. The germline V gene encodes CDR1 MDHEN and CDR2 SYDVKM. V was shortened by 5 bases and J by 9 bases, with 14 bases between the two germline ends. The CDR3 runs to 14 residues. CDR3 bases: TGTGCCAGCAGTCAACTGCTCCGAGGTTCACCCCTCCACTTT. It is translated as CASSQLLRGSPLHF.

In DNA form, the CDR3 reads TGCAGTGCTAGGGTAGCGGGACGTATTCTGAATGAGCAGTTCTTC. Protein: CSARVAGRILNEQFF. This chain links TRBV20-1 with TRBJ2-1; 8 bases line up with TRBD2. Per germline, CDR1 DFQATT and CDR2 SNEGSKA (reference sequence). V gave up 3 bases and J gave up 7 bases; unmatched junction bases: 11. The CDR3 loop spans 15 amino acids.

This chain connects TRBV20-1 to TRBJ1-2; no firm D call. The germline CDR1 and CDR2 sequences are DFQATT and SNEGSKA (reference sequence). The CDR3 length is 13 residues. Trimming left V 1 base short and J 5 bases short, with 11 bases between. As DNA, the CDR3 is TGCAGTGCTAGAGGCGAGGAAATATATGGCTACACCTTC. Translating it yields CSARGEEIYGYTF.

The chain links TRBV5-1 to TRBJ2-1; TRBD2 matches 7 bases. This CDR3 contains 16 residues. Germline V gene data show CDR1 as SGHRS and CDR2 as YFSETQ. V lost 3 bases to trimming and J lost 8 bases; unmatched junction nucleotides: 14. The CDR3 sequence is CASSWEGRPQVDEQFF. CDR3 sequence (DNA): TGCGCCAGCAGCTGGGAGGGGAGACCTCAGGTTGATGAGCAGTTCTTC. Complete variable domain (other parts from reference TRBV5-1 and TRBJ2-1): KAGVTQTPRYLIKTRGQQVTLSCSPISGHRSVSWYQQTPGQGLQFLFEYFSETQRNKGNFPGRFSGRQFSNSRSEMNVSTLELGDSALYLCASSWEGRPQVDEQFFGPGTRLTVL.

This clonotype has more than one count but fewer than ten. The rearrangement links TRBV3-1 to TRBJ2-5; D is unresolved. CDR3 length: 16 residues. Germline CDR1 is LGHDT and CDR2 is YNNKEL (reference sequence). Deletions cut 4 bases from V and 0 bases from J, with 15 bases between. The CDR3 here is CASSRPRMANQETQYF. CDR3 coding DNA: TGTGCCAGCAGCCGGCCGAGAATGGCTAACCAAGAGACCCAGTACTTC.